This entry is about one T cell receptor (beta chain). Its cognate antigen is unknown. Only in-frame clones appear in the TCRdb table, and some are missing; sequencing was by immunoSEQ multiplex PCR. The sample lists roughly 16,000 clones, about 90% occurring once. This CDR3 has 14 residues. V gave up 1 base and J gave up 6 bases, with 9 bases separating them. Germline values: CDR1 SGHAT, CDR2 FQNNGV. This sample was included in a study of PD-1 blockade in classical Hodgkin lymphoma. Whole-study results and caveats: Prior therapy or disease activity may underlie the repertoire differences, whose causes remain undefined. Newly diagnosed patients reportedly trailed healthy donors in baseline TCR diversity.

Indicated time point: newly diagnosed, previously untreated cHL patient sample. Newly diagnosed, untreated classical Hodgkin lymphoma PBMCs provided comparison. V and J are TRBV11-2 and TRBJ2-2; D not resolved. The specimen sequenced was peripheral blood mononuclear cells (PBMCs). The sequence came from a human donor with classical Hodgkin lymphoma. CDR3 nucleotide sequence: TGTGCCAGCAGCTTAGGGTCTAGTGCCGGGGAGCTGTTTTTT. It specifies CASSLGSSAGELFF.